This passage covers 17 T cell receptor beta chains from one sample sequenced in a study of monozygotic twins with inflammatory bowel disease. Using the 5' RACE reads, TCRdb records one entry per CDR3 protein without DNA. The table lists some 150,000 distinct CDR3 sequences. Sequencing was carried out using blood. The receptors shown here come from a human donor with ulcerative colitis or Crohn's disease, or a healthy co-twin of an affected twin (not recorded which).

This rearrangement joins TRBV10-3 to TRBJ1-4; there is no DNA to check the TCRdb D call of TRBD1. Per germline, CDR1 ENHRY and CDR2 SYGVKD. There are 17 residues in the CDR3. CDR3 loop: CAISEWARGVTNEKLFF.

The chain carries TRBV6-5 and TRBJ2-3; with no DNA, the TCRdb D assignment of TRBD2 cannot be verified. There are 18 residues in the CDR3. Per germline, CDR1 MNHEY and CDR2 SVGAGI. Here the CDR3 reads CASSYPTSGSVSTDTQYF.

The V and J genes are TRBV20-1 and TRBJ2-7; TCRdb proposes TRBD2, but this gene call is untestable without DNA. CDR3 length: 15 residues. The germline V gene encodes CDR1 DFQATT and CDR2 SNEGSKA (reference sequence). The CDR3 sequence is CSARGASGTTYEQYF.

The rearrangement uses TRBV13 and TRBJ2-1; TCRdb calls TRBD2, which cannot be checked without DNA. The V gene's germline CDR1 is PRHDT and CDR2 FYEKMQ (reference sequence). The CDR3 is 17 residues long. The CDR3 is CASSPSPGLGTYNEQFF.

This rearrangement joins TRBV19 to TRBJ2-2. The CDR3 covers 19 residues. CDR1 is LNHDA, CDR2 SQIVND, per germline (reference sequence). The CDR3 region is CASSIWQPRYTRNTGELFF. The full variable domain, in which reference TRBV19 and TRBJ2-2 provide the parts outside the CDR3, is DGGITQSPKYLFRKEGQNVTLSCEQNLNHDAMYWYRQDPGQGLRLIYYSQIVNDFQKGDIAEGYSVSREKKESFPLTVTSAQKNPTAFYLCASSIWQPRYTRNTGELFFGEGSRLTVL.

This chain uses TRBV3-1 with TRBJ2-7; TCRdb designates TRBD1, a call that cannot be tested without DNA. The CDR3 is 15 residues long. From germline, CDR1 is LGHDT and CDR2 YNNKEL (reference sequence). CDR3 region: CASSPNWLGVREQYF.

The rearrangement joins TRBV12-3 or TRBV12-4 to TRBJ2-1; checking the TCRdb D call of TRBD1 is not possible without DNA. This CDR3 contains 15 residues. The CDR3: CASSFSGGVDNEQFF.

This chain uses TRBV2 with TRBJ2-3; the D call of TRBD2 rests on TCRdb alone, since no DNA is present to check it. The CDR3 has 17 amino acids. Per the germline V gene, CDR1 is SNHLY and CDR2 is FYNNEI. CDR3 in amino acids: CASSAPLGLVGTDTQYF.

V usage is TRBV2 and J usage is TRBJ2-7; the TCRdb call, TRBD1, lacks DNA for checking. The CDR3 covers 15 residues. CDR1 is SNHLY, CDR2 FYNNEI, per germline. Here the CDR3 reads CASRLVGQGGYEQYF.

The chain employs TRBV19 and TRBJ2-2. The germline V gene encodes CDR1 LNHDA and CDR2 SQIVND (reference sequence). There are 13 residues in the CDR3. This chain's CDR3 is CASRWGYTGELFF. Looking up the rest from reference TRBV19 and TRBJ2-2 gives the full variable domain: DGGITQSPKYLFRKEGQNVTLSCEQNLNHDAMYWYRQDPGQGLRLIYYSQIVNDFQKGDIAEGYSVSREKKESFPLTVTSAQKNPTAFYLCASRWGYTGELFFGEGSRLTVL.

The chain links TRBV10-1 to TRBJ1-5. The CDR3 is 13 amino acids. CDR1 and CDR2 from the germline V gene are WNHNN and SYGVQD (reference sequence). The CDR3 sequence: CASTDREGQPQHF.

The V call is TRBV12-3 or TRBV12-4, the J call TRBJ2-2; there is no DNA to check the TCRdb D call of TRBD2. This CDR3 is built from 13 residues. CDR3 sequence: CASSPGLTGELFF.

The chain uses TRBV5-4 and TRBJ1-1. The CDR3 consists of 14 residues. Per the germline V gene, CDR1 is SGHNT and CDR2 is YYREEE (reference sequence). Here the CDR3 reads CASSMDTLNTEAFF. The full variable domain, with the rest looked up from reference TRBV5-4 and TRBJ1-1, is ETGVTQSPTHLIKTRGQQVTLRCSSQSGHNTVSWYQQALGQGPQFIFQYYREEENGRGNFPPRFSGLQFPNYSSELNVNALELDDSALYLCASSMDTLNTEAFFGQGTRLTVV.

The chain couples TRBV27 to TRBJ1-5; the D gene TCRdb calls, TRBD1, cannot be checked with no DNA. Germline CDR1 reads MNHEY; CDR2 reads SMNVEV (reference sequence). There are 15 residues in the CDR3. The CDR3 protein is CASRRQGGSNQPQHF.

The chain is built from TRBV9 and TRBJ2-4; TCRdb proposes TRBD1, but this gene call is untestable without DNA. Germline CDR1 is SGDLS and CDR2 is YYNGEE. This CDR3 region has 15 residues. CDR3 region: CASSAYRDGKNIQYF.

The chain joins TRBV7-2 to TRBJ1-1. Per the germline V gene, CDR1 is SGHTA and CDR2 is FQGNSA. This CDR3 has 13 residues. CDR3 amino acids: CASSLFQVTEAFF.

The V and J genes are TRBV7-9 and TRBJ1-6; without DNA, the TCRdb call of TRBD1 cannot be checked. CDR3 length: 14 amino acids. Per the germline V gene, CDR1 is SEHNR and CDR2 is FQNEAQ (reference sequence). CDR3 in amino acids: CASSSGRLNSPLHF.